This TCR beta chain was documented in a study of T cells after yellow fever vaccination. Notes on the study in general: Clonotypes shared by both compartments, CD4 and CD8, made up a small share. Booster samples showed a return of most primary-vaccination clones (about 97% CD4, 85% to 90% CD8).

From germline, CDR1 is SQVTM and CDR2 ANQGSEA. V was cut by 4 bases and J by 10 bases, with 11 bases left in between. This CDR3 spans 10 amino acids. The study made its TCR cDNA through 5'RACE template switching. That step introduced a universal primer site along with UMIs. TCRdb passed the 5' RACE reads through MiXCR, listing each CDR3 protein once. Found here are approximately 510,000 distinct CDR3 sequences, 21% of them singletons; the top ten hold approximately 16%. About this clonotype: Its antigen is currently unknown.

This TCR was sampled from a man younger than 30 who received the YFV17D yellow fever vaccine. V is TRBV29-1 and J is TRBJ2-7; no clear D. The sample here was PBMCs, taken approximately 22 days after the first yellow fever vaccination. The chain's CDR3 is CSVVGQSQYF. Written as DNA, the CDR3 is TGCAGCGTTGTGGGTCAGAGCCAGTACTTC.